The source of this T cell receptor beta chain is a study of CD8 T cells in ankylosing spondylitis. Study-wide points: Existing reports had already noted some motif variants in reactive arthritis synovial fluid and blood. Characteristic of ankylosing spondylitis blood, it appeared, was a TCR beta motif comprising several highly homologous variants. Disease-linked clones were reportedly significantly enriched in matched ankylosing spondylitis synovial fluid.

CDR1 is SGHRS, CDR2 YFSETQ, per germline. There are 15 residues in the CDR3. Concerning this clonotype: Its antigen is not identified. This may arise from a read error, as a much more abundant clone is one base away.

TCRdb independently ran MiXCR on the 5' RACE reads; one entry per CDR3 protein. The sample lists about 240,000 distinct CDR3 sequences, roughly a tenth occurring once. The sample was blood, either unsorted or a sorted T cell fraction (not recorded which). The source is a male donor with ankylosing spondylitis or in good health (not recorded which). The chain combines TRBV5-1 with TRBJ2-7; TRBD1 is a possible D gene (6 bases). CDR3 DNA sequence: TGCGCCAGCGGCTTGGACAGTCATCCGGTCTACGAGCAGTACTTC. Translation: CASGLDSHPVYEQYF. Looking up the rest from reference TRBV5-1 and TRBJ2-7 gives the full variable domain: KAGVTQTPRYLIKTRGQQVTLSCSPISGHRSVSWYQQTPGQGLQFLFEYFSETQRNKGNFPGRFSGRQFSNSRSEMNVSTLELGDSALYLCASGLDSHPVYEQYFGPGTRLTVT.